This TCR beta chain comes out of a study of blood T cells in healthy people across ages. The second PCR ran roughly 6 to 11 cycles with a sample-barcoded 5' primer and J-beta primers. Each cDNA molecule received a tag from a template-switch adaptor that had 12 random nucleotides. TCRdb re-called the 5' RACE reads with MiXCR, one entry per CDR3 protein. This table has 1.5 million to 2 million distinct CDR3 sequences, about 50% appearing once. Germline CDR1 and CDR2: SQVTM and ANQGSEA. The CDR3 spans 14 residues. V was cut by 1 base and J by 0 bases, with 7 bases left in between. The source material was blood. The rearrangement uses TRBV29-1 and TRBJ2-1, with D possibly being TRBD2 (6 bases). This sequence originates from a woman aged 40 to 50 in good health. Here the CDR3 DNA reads TGCAGCGTTGAAGCTAGCGTCTCCTACAATGAGCAGTTCTTC. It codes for CSVEASVSYNEQFF.